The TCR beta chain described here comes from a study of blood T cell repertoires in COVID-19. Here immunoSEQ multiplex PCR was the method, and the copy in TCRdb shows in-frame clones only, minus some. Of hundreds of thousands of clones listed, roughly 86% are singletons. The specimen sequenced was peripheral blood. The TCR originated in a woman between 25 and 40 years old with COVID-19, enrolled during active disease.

The DNA of the CDR3 is TGTGCCAGCAGCTTAACCCCTAGCGGGAGTGCCTATGAGCAGTTCTTC. This gives the protein CASSLTPSGSAYEQFF. This sequence joins TRBV7-3 and TRBJ2-1, with 10 nucleotides matching TRBD2. J lost 8 bases, V lost 0 bases, and 7 bases had no gene match. This CDR3 is 16 amino acids long. Germline values: CDR1 SGHTA, CDR2 FQGTGA. Combining the CDR3 with reference TRBV7-3 and TRBJ2-1 gives the whole variable domain GAGVSQTPSNKVTEKGKYVELRCDPISGHTALYWYRQSLGQGPEFLIYFQGTGAADDSGLPNDRFFAVRPEGSVSTLKIQRTERGDSAVYLCASSLTPSGSAYEQFFGPGTRLTVL.